This TCR beta chain was sequenced for a study of blood T cells in healthy people across ages. It was with a sample-barcoded 5' primer and a J-beta primer mix that a second PCR of roughly 6 to 12 cycles was run. TCRdb independently ran MiXCR on the 5' RACE reads; one entry per CDR3 protein. The data hold 1,500,000 or so distinct CDR3 sequences, with around 55% observed a single time. V was pared by 2 bases and J by 4 bases, with 17 bases between. Germline V CDR1 and CDR2: MNHEY, SVGEGT. CDR3 length: 16 residues. The TCR sequence derives from a man in his late teens or twenties in good health. What was sequenced was blood. The genes are TRBV6-2 or TRBV6-3 and TRBJ2-5; no reliable D call. For the CDR3, the DNA is TGTGCCAGCAGTTACCGGTCGGTCGGCAGATTAGAGACCCAGTACTTC. As protein: CASSYRSVGRLETQYF.